The 21 T cell receptor beta chains in this list originate from one sample, sequenced in a study of T-cell reconstitution after alpha-beta-depleted transplantation in children. Preparation of the TCRbeta library was carried out with unique molecular identifiers. MiXCR, applied by TCRdb to the PCR reads, yields one record per CDR3 protein. Seen here are 200,000 to 250,000 distinct CDR3 sequences, 8% to 10% observed once, and the top ten hold over 5%. The material sequenced was PBMCs from the stem cell graft donor, taken from the stem cell graft. The source is a human donor who donated a stem cell graft to a child with acute lymphoblastic leukemia.

CDR3 DNA: TGCAGCGTTGATAAAGTGACAAGCCGGGCTACGCAGTATTTT. This sequence encodes CSVDKVTSRATQYF. The chain is built from TRBV29-1 and TRBJ2-3; no clear D. V was cut by 3 bases and J by 8 bases, with 18 bases left in between. Germline CDR1 and CDR2: SQVTM and ANQGSEA. The length of the CDR3 is 14 residues.

This clonotype was counted a few times. The V and J genes are TRBV12-3 or TRBV12-4 and TRBJ2-7; 8 bases fit TRBD1. CDR3 size: 12 residues. The junction had 0 bases not matched to a gene; V was cut back by 2 bases and J by 6 bases. CDR3 amino acids: CASSLQGAEQYF. The CDR3 nucleotides are TGTGCCAGCAGTTTACAGGGGGCCGAGCAGTACTTC.

This clonotype was detected only a few times. This chain connects TRBV5-6 to TRBJ1-1; D is ambiguous. The CDR3 is made up of 14 amino acids. The V end was cut by 0 bases, the J end by 0 bases, with 6 bases between. Germline V CDR1 and CDR2: SGHDT, YYEEEE. CDR3: CASSLAFLNTEAFF. CDR3 in DNA: TGTGCCAGCAGCTTGGCCTTCCTGAACACTGAAGCTTTCTTT.

V is TRBV6-5 and J is TRBJ1-1; D possibly corresponds to TRBD1 (5 bases). Germline V CDR1 and CDR2: MNHEY, SVGAGI. CDR3 length equals 15 residues. With 0 bases removed from V and 3 bases from J, the gap between germline ends came to 11 bases. DNA for the CDR3: TGTGCCAGCAGTTACTCTCGGGGGTTGGACACTGAAGCTTTCTTT. It specifies CASSYSRGLDTEAFF.

In this sample, this clonotype turned up once. This may be a read error, as it is one base from a much larger clone. This chain connects TRBV5-1 to TRBJ2-5; unclear D gene. There are 11 residues in the CDR3. From germline, CDR1 is SGHRS and CDR2 YFSETQ. The CDR3 is CANSSKETQYF. The CDR3 coding sequence is TGCGCCAACAGCTCGAAAGAGACCCAGTACTTC. Variable domain in full (rest from reference TRBV5-1 and TRBJ2-5): KAGVTQTPRYLIKTRGQQVTLSCSPISGHRSVSWYQQTPGQGLQFLFEYFSETQRNKGNFPGRFSGRQFSNSRSEMNVSTLELGDSALYLCANSSKETQYFGPGTRLLVL.

This clonotype was counted only a few times. This sequence joins TRBV20-1 and TRBJ1-5; D is perhaps TRBD1 (5 bases). CDR1 is DFQATT, CDR2 SNEGSKA, per germline (reference sequence). V lost 2 bases and J lost 4, with 18 bases in between. The CDR3 is 16 amino acids. The CDR3 bases are TGCAGTGCTAGACCAATTACCGGGACCTTAAATCAGCCCCAGCATTTT. As protein: CSARPITGTLNQPQHF.

This clonotype was counted many times. J is TRBJ2-2 and V is TRBV7-9, with 9 bases lining up with TRBD2. V shed 10 bases, J shed 3 bases, and the junction held 9 bases outside the gene matches. The germline V gene encodes CDR1 SEHNR and CDR2 FQNEAQ (reference sequence). The length of the CDR3 is 15 residues. In nucleotides, the CDR3 is TGTGCCACCCGACTCCTAGCGGGACACACCGGGGAGCTGTTTTTT. Translating gives CATRLLAGHTGELFF.

Comments on this clonotype: A much larger clone lies a single base off, so this may be a read error. J is TRBJ1-1 and V is TRBV9; D remains unclear. Germline V gene lookup returns CDR1 SGDLS and CDR2 YYNGEE. The CDR3 is 9 residues long. Between the trimmed V and J ends, which lost 4 bases and 12 bases, there was a span of 7 bases. The CDR3 loop is CASSPRPFF. CDR3 in DNA: TGTGCCAGCAGCCCCCGGCCTTTCTTT.

This clonotype was seen a few times. This rearrangement joins TRBV27 to TRBJ2-7; 9 bases line up with TRBD1. The V and J ends lost 5 bases and 9 bases, in that order; junction bases with no gene match: 14. CDR1 and CDR2 from the germline V gene are MNHEY and SMNVEV (reference sequence). The CDR3 totals 15 residues. The chain's CDR3 is CASSLGGTGRNRQYF. CDR3 coding DNA: TGTGCCAGCAGTCTGGGAGGGACAGGGAGAAATCGGCAGTACTTC.

This clonotype has just a few counts. The chain uses TRBV18 and TRBJ1-5, with 7 bases matching TRBD1. Germline V lookup: CDR1 KGHSH, CDR2 LQKENI. CDR3 length equals 17 residues. Losses at the gene ends were 4 bases for V and 4 bases for J; bases not matched to a gene: 13. CDR3 in amino acids: CASSHNRVTGVNQPQHF. The CDR3 region has the DNA TGTGCCAGCTCACATAATCGGGTTACAGGGGTTAATCAGCCCCAGCATTTT.

V is TRBV4-1 and J is TRBJ1-2, with D perhaps TRBD1 (5 bases). Germline V gene sequence: CDR1 MGHRA, CDR2 YSYEKL. Trimming took 4 bases from V and 2 from J, leaving 17 bases between them. The CDR3 is made up of 16 amino acids. In nucleotides, the CDR3 is TGCGCCAGCAGCCCAGGGTCGCGGTCAAGAAACTATGGCTACACCTTC. This gives the protein CASSPGSRSRNYGYTF.

In its sample, this clonotype was seen many times. V and J are TRBV12-3 or TRBV12-4 and TRBJ2-7; no firm D call. This CDR3 region has 12 residues. The V end lost 3 bases, the J end lost 5 bases, and 8 bases lay between the germline ends. Here the CDR3 reads CASSLLGDEQYF. The CDR3, as DNA: TGTGCCAGCAGTTTGTTGGGTGACGAGCAGTACTTC.

About this clonotype itself: It may be a read error: a sequence one base away is much more abundant. The chain recombines TRBV18 with TRBJ2-5, with D perhaps TRBD1 (6 bases). The length of the CDR3 is 14 residues. The V end was cut by 4 bases, the J end by 5 bases, with 14 bases between. The germline V gene encodes CDR1 KGHSH and CDR2 LQKENI. CDR3 amino acids: CASSRGTKHETQYF. In DNA form, the CDR3 reads TGTGCCAGCTCACGTGGGACAAAGCATGAGACCCAGTACTTC.

The chain carries TRBV7-2 and TRBJ2-7; no reliable D call. Trimming left V 1 base short and J 3 bases short, with 10 bases between. Germline V gene data show CDR1 as SGHTA and CDR2 as FQGNSA. CDR3 size: 14 residues. CDR3 DNA: TGTGCCAGCAGCTTAGGCCGCTCCCGCTACGAGCAGTACTTC. Its translation is CASSLGRSRYEQYF. Combining the CDR3 with reference TRBV7-2 and TRBJ2-7 gives the whole variable domain GAGVSQSPSNKVTEKGKDVELRCDPISGHTALYWYRQSLGQGLEFLIYFQGNSAPDKSGLPSDRFSAERTGGSVSTLTIQRTQQEDSAVYLCASSLGRSRYEQYFGPGTRLTVT.

This clonotype was counted many times. The chain employs TRBV5-1 and TRBJ2-2; a possible D gene is TRBD1 (5 bases). CDR1 SGHRS and CDR2 YFSETQ come from the germline V gene. There are 15 residues in the CDR3. V lost 2 bases, J lost 2 bases, and 10 bases lay in between. The CDR3 DNA follows: TGCGCCAGCAGCTTCCGGCAGGGAAACACCGGGGAGCTGTTTTTT. As protein: CASSFRQGNTGELFF.

This chain joins TRBV18 and TRBJ2-7; 8 bases align to TRBD2. The ends lost 3 bases at V and 4 bases at J; junction bases unmatched: 11. The CDR3 covers 16 residues. Germline V gene sequence: CDR1 KGHSH, CDR2 LQKENI. The CDR3 is CASSPLDVRGGYEQYF. As DNA, the CDR3 is TGTGCCAGCTCACCCCTTGACGTACGGGGGGGATACGAGCAGTACTTC.

The J gene is TRBJ2-3, the V gene TRBV14; the D gene is possibly TRBD2 (5 bases). This CDR3 region has 16 residues. Germline CDR1 reads SGHDN; CDR2 reads FVKESK. V was trimmed by 7 bases and J by 0 bases, leaving 17 bases between them. The chain's CDR3 is CASTQTSGASTDTQYF. The CDR3 DNA sequence: TGTGCCAGCACCCAGACCAGCGGCGCGAGCACAGATACGCAGTATTTT.

This clonotype turned up a few times. The chain recombines TRBV5-1 with TRBJ1-4, with 11 bases identical to TRBD1. Unmatched junction bases numbered 5, after V lost 3 bases and J lost 7 bases. This CDR3 spans 15 amino acids. CDR1 and CDR2 (germline): SGHRS, YFSETQ. This CDR3 is CASSYSGTGGEKLFF. CDR3 coding DNA: TGCGCCAGCAGCTACTCCGGGACAGGGGGTGAAAAACTGTTTTTT. Supplemented by reference TRBV5-1 and TRBJ1-4, the full variable domain reads KAGVTQTPRYLIKTRGQQVTLSCSPISGHRSVSWYQQTPGQGLQFLFEYFSETQRNKGNFPGRFSGRQFSNSRSEMNVSTLELGDSALYLCASSYSGTGGEKLFFGSGTQLSVL.

This clonotype was counted many times. The chain couples TRBV6-4 to TRBJ2-2; D unclear. Germline CDR1 MRHNA, CDR2 SNTAGT. The CDR3 sequence is 13 residues long. The ends were cut back, 4 bases at V and 2 bases at J, with 5 bases in the middle. The CDR3 is CASSGSNTGELFF. The CDR3 region has the DNA TGTGCCAGCAGTGGGAGCAACACCGGGGAGCTGTTTTTT.

This clonotype showed up just a few times. The chain links TRBV19 to TRBJ2-1; D might be TRBD1 (5 bases). The CDR3 is 16 residues long. The germline V and J ends were trimmed by 1 base and 1 base, with 11 bases remaining between them. Germline assignment: CDR1 LNHDA and CDR2 SQIVND (reference sequence). In nucleotides, the CDR3 is TGTGCCAGTAGTATAGGGGGCCTCGTTTCCTACAATGAGCAGTTCTTC. As protein: CASSIGGLVSYNEQFF.

The chain has TRBV12-3 or TRBV12-4 and TRBJ2-2; the D gene is possibly TRBD1 (6 bases). This CDR3 is built from 16 residues. The V end was cut by 2 bases, the J end by 6 bases, with 16 bases between. CDR3 nucleotide sequence: TGTGCCAGCAGTTTATGGCAGGGGTTAGCAGCCGGGGAGCTGTTTTTT. It specifies CASSLWQGLAAGELFF.